These 22 T cell receptor beta chains share one sample of origin, sequenced in a study of STAT5B mutations in CD4+ large granular lymphocyte leukemia. Sequencing was performed with immunoSEQ multiplex PCR; in TCRdb, only in-frame clones are kept and a portion is missing. The data show 15,000 to 20,000 clones, approximately 88% seen once. The specimen was CD4+ T cells from blood buffy coats. These TCRs come from a human donor in good health.

The V gene is TRBV6-1, the J gene TRBJ2-7, with 7 bases aligning to TRBD1. Germline V gene sequence: CDR1 MNHNS, CDR2 SASEGT. J lost 1 base, V lost 4 bases, and 4 bases had no gene match. The CDR3 loop spans 14 amino acids. In DNA form, the CDR3 reads TGTGCCAGCAGTGCAGAGGGGGCGTCCTACGAGCAGTACTTC. Encoded protein: CASSAEGASYEQYF.

This chain's CDR3 is CASSTDRVNGYTF. CDR3 coding DNA: TGTGCCAGTAGTACTGACAGGGTCAATGGCTACACCTTC. V is TRBV19 and J is TRBJ1-2; TRBD1 matches 7 bases. The V gene end was trimmed by 4 bases and the J gene end by 6 bases; junction bases not matched to a gene: 5. Germline-derived CDR1 and CDR2 are LNHDA and SQIVND (reference sequence). The CDR3 covers 13 residues.

The chain combines TRBV11-2 with TRBJ2-7; 7 positions agree with TRBD2. This CDR3 is built from 15 residues. J gave up 3 bases and V 4 bases, and 9 bases lay outside the gene matches. Germline V gives CDR1 SGHAT, CDR2 FQNNGV. The CDR3 nucleotides are TGTGCCAGCAGCTCAATGAGCGGGACTGGCTACGAGCAGTACTTC. Encoded protein: CASSSMSGTGYEQYF.

This chain joins TRBV5-1 and TRBJ1-1; unclear D gene. In germline, CDR1 is SGHRS, CDR2 YFSETQ. This CDR3 has 15 residues. V was trimmed by 0 bases and J by 5 bases, leaving 14 bases between them. This CDR3 reads CASSLEPGRGTEAFF. The CDR3 region has the DNA TGCGCCAGCAGCTTGGAGCCGGGGAGAGGGACTGAAGCTTTCTTT. Full variable domain (remainder filled in from reference TRBV5-1 and TRBJ1-1): KAGVTQTPRYLIKTRGQQVTLSCSPISGHRSVSWYQQTPGQGLQFLFEYFSETQRNKGNFPGRFSGRQFSNSRSEMNVSTLELGDSALYLCASSLEPGRGTEAFFGQGTRLTVV.

The V gene is TRBV5-5, the J gene TRBJ2-7; D not resolved. V was shortened by 4 bases and J by 1 base, with 12 bases between the two germline ends. Per germline, CDR1 SGHKS and CDR2 YYEKEE (reference sequence). This CDR3 contains 14 residues. The CDR3 DNA sequence: TGTGCCAGCAGCCCGTCGTGGGGATCCTACGAGCAGTACTTC. Protein sequence: CASSPSWGSYEQYF.

V usage is TRBV29-1 and J usage is TRBJ2-1; D is perhaps TRBD2 (6 bases). V was trimmed by 3 bases and J by 6 bases, leaving 15 bases between them. Germline values: CDR1 SQVTM, CDR2 ANQGSEA. The CDR3 sequence is 14 residues long. This chain's CDR3 is CSVDRLVFSNEQFF. CDR3 sequence (DNA): TGCAGCGTTGATCGACTAGTCTTTAGCAATGAGCAGTTCTTC.

The chain combines TRBV7-2 with TRBJ1-2; possibly TRBD1 for D (6 bases). The germline V gene has CDR1 SGHTA and CDR2 FQGNSA. CDR3 size: 16 residues. Trimming pared 5 bases from V and 0 bases from J, leaving 16 bases between. The CDR3: CASSTYDRTANYGYTF. The CDR3, as DNA: TGTGCCAGCAGCACATACGACAGGACCGCTAACTATGGCTACACCTTC.

The rearrangement joins TRBV27 to TRBJ2-7; D is undetermined. Trimming took off 4 bases at V and 3 bases at J, with 4 bases between the two ends. The V gene's germline CDR1 is MNHEY and CDR2 SMNVEV (reference sequence). The CDR3 length is 11 residues. The CDR3 sequence is CASSSYYEQYF. The CDR3 nucleotides are TGTGCCAGCAGTTCTTACTACGAGCAGTACTTC.

This chain joins TRBV11-2 and TRBJ1-1; D not certain. V lost 7 bases to trimming and J lost 4 bases, with 19 bases between them. Germline V gene lookup returns CDR1 SGHAT and CDR2 FQNNGV. This CDR3 is built from 15 residues. Written as DNA, the CDR3 is TGTGCCAGCACCCGCCCGGGCAGCAGGACCACTGAAGCTTTCTTT. As protein: CASTRPGSRTTEAFF.

This chain connects TRBV9 to TRBJ2-7, with 9 bases identical to TRBD1. After removal of 4 bases from V and 7 bases from J, the junction contained 12 bases not matched to a gene. The germline V gene has CDR1 SGDLS and CDR2 YYNGEE. This CDR3 region has 15 residues. Here the CDR3 DNA reads TGTGCCAGCAGCCCGCGGGACAGGGAGATACAGGAGCAGTACTTC. It codes for CASSPRDREIQEQYF.

V and J are TRBV30 and TRBJ2-1, with D maybe TRBD2 (6 bases). CDR3 size: 14 residues. Deletions cut 1 base from V and 5 bases from J, with 12 bases between. Germline V gene lookup returns CDR1 GTSNPN and CDR2 SVGIG (reference sequence). The DNA of the CDR3 is TGTGCCTGGAGTGACGGGAGAAAGAACAATGAGCAGTTCTTC. Its translation is CAWSDGRKNNEQFF.

The chain uses TRBV7-8 and TRBJ2-2; D is unresolved. Germline V gene lookup returns CDR1 SGHVS and CDR2 FQNEAQ. The CDR3 covers 14 residues. V lost 0 bases and J lost 3, with 5 bases in between. The CDR3 is CASSLAPYTGELFF. The CDR3 DNA follows: TGTGCCAGCAGCTTAGCACCTTACACCGGGGAGCTGTTTTTT.

The CDR3 sequence is CASSRDWDSGNTIYF. CDR3 in DNA: TGTGCCAGCTCCAGGGACTGGGACTCTGGAAACACCATATATTTT. This chain connects TRBV5-5 to TRBJ1-3; a possible D gene is TRBD1 (5 bases). Trimming left V 7 bases short and J 0 bases short, with 14 bases between. CDR1 is SGHKS, CDR2 YYEKEE, per germline (reference sequence). The CDR3 totals 15 residues.

The J gene is TRBJ1-5, the V gene TRBV10-2; possible D gene TRBD1, 6 bases. Trimming removed 0 bases from V and 0 bases from J, with 21 bases in between. Germline loops: CDR1 WSHSY, CDR2 SAAADI. This CDR3 comprises 20 residues. The CDR3 sequence is CASSESTGGAGSYSNQPQHF. The CDR3 DNA sequence: TGCGCCAGCAGTGAGTCGACGGGGGGGGCCGGGTCTTATAGCAATCAGCCCCAGCATTTT.

The chain recombines TRBV19 with TRBJ2-1; 14 nucleotides agree with TRBD2. Trimming cost V 6 bases and J 6 bases; bases outside gene matches: 10. The germline gives CDR1 LNHDA, CDR2 SQIVND (reference sequence). The CDR3 contains 17 residues. The CDR3 DNA is TGTGCCAGTAGCCGCTTGGGACTAGCGGGAGTAGGCAATGAGCAGTTCTTC. Amino acid sequence: CASSRLGLAGVGNEQFF.

CDR3 bases: TGTGCCAGCATCAGGGATAGCAATCAGCCCCAGCATTTT. Translating it yields CASIRDSNQPQHF. The chain combines TRBV2 with TRBJ1-5, with a possible D match to TRBD1 (5 bases). The CDR3 is 13 amino acids. With 7 bases removed from V and 0 bases from J, the gap between germline ends came to 7 bases. Germline CDR1 and CDR2: SNHLY and FYNNEI. The whole variable domain, remainder taken from reference TRBV2 and TRBJ1-5, is EPEVTQTPSHQVTQMGQEVILRCVPISNHLYFYWYRQILGQKVEFLVSFYNNEISEKSEIFDDQFSVERPDGSNFTLKIRSTKLEDSAMYFCASIRDSNQPQHFGDGTRLSIL.

The chain couples TRBV6-5 to TRBJ2-2; D unresolved. The CDR3 contains 13 residues. The V end lost 5 bases, the J end lost 8 bases, and 12 bases lay between the germline ends. The germline V gene has CDR1 MNHEY and CDR2 SVGAGI. CDR3 residues: CASSVAANGELFF. The CDR3 nucleotides read TGTGCCAGCAGTGTAGCTGCGAATGGGGAGCTGTTTTTT.

CDR3: CAWSVSFEAQHF. In DNA, the CDR3 is TGTGCCTGGAGTGTCAGCTTTGAAGCCCAGCATTTT. V usage is TRBV30 and J usage is TRBJ1-5; no definite D call. The CDR3 totals 12 residues. The V and J ends lost 0 bases and 11 bases respectively, with 11 bases between them. Germline CDR1 GTSNPN, CDR2 SVGIG (reference sequence).

V is TRBV6-1 and J is TRBJ2-7; D unclear. The germline V gene encodes CDR1 MNHNS and CDR2 SASEGT. This CDR3 region has 13 residues. V was shortened by 8 bases and J by 4 bases, with 15 bases between the two germline ends. The chain's CDR3 is CASSSIPGYEQYF. The CDR3 DNA follows: TGTGCCAGCTCCAGCATCCCTGGGTACGAGCAGTACTTC.

Here the CDR3 reads CASSGGADVNNYGYTF. As DNA, the CDR3 is TGTGCCAGCAGCGGAGGGGCAGACGTTAACAACTATGGCTACACCTTC. The rearrangement links TRBV7-8 to TRBJ1-2, with D tentatively TRBD1 (5 bases). Germline-derived CDR1 and CDR2 are SGHVS and FQNEAQ. V was clipped by 5 bases and J by 2 bases, with 18 bases between them. This CDR3 is 16 amino acids long.

The V gene is TRBV7-9, the J gene TRBJ1-1, with a tentative D call TRBD1 (5 bases). The CDR3 spans 16 residues. The germline CDR1 and CDR2 sequences are SEHNR and FQNEAQ (reference sequence). V was shortened by 1 base and J by 1 base, with 13 bases between the two germline ends. Written as DNA, the CDR3 is TGTGCCAGCAGCTTAGGAGGGGCAGCGCGGAACACTGAAGCTTTCTTT. Translating it yields CASSLGGAARNTEAFF.

Only one count was recorded for this clone. V gene TRBV6-6 combines with J gene TRBJ2-5; 9 bases align to TRBD1. Germline assignment: CDR1 MNHNY and CDR2 SVGAGI (reference sequence). CDR3 size: 14 residues. V was pared by 5 bases and J by 6 bases, with 7 bases of the junction left unmatched. The CDR3 protein is CASSPGQGRQTQYF. CDR3 nucleotides: TGTGCCAGCAGTCCCGGACAGGGGAGGCAGACCCAGTACTTC.